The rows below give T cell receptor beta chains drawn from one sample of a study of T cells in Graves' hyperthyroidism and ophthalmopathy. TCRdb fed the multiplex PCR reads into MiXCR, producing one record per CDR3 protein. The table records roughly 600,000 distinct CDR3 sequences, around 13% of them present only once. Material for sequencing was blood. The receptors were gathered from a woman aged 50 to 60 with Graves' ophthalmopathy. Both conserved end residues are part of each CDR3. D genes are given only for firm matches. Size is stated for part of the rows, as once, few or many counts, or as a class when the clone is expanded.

CDR3: CASSPILAGVGADTQYF; DNA: TGTGCCAGCAGCCCCATCCTAGCGGGAGTAGGTGCAGATACGCAGTATTTC; size: NA; D: TRBD2; J: TRBJ2-3; V: TRBV28
CDR3: CASSLVAGQGNEKLFF; DNA: TGCGCCAGCAGCTTGGTAGCGGGACAGGGAAATGAAAAACTGTTTTTT; size: many; D: TRBD1; J: TRBJ1-4; V: TRBV5-1
CDR3: CASSGEWYTEAFF; DNA: TGTGCCAGCAGTGGAGAGTGGTACACTGAAGCTTTCTTT; size: many; D: NA; J: TRBJ1-1; V: TRBV28
CDR3: CASSLRAAGVFLNTGELFF; DNA: TGTGCCAGCAGCTTAAGGGCAGCGGGAGTTTTCCTGAACACCGGGGAGCTGTTTTTT; size: few; D: TRBD2; J: TRBJ2-2; V: TRBV7-6
CDR3: CASSLTQPATNEKLFF; DNA: TGCGCCAGCAGCTTGACACAGCCTGCAACTAATGAAAAACTGTTTTTT; size: many; D: NA; J: TRBJ1-4; V: TRBV5-1
CDR3: CASSIVPSGPAYEQYF; DNA: TGTGCCAGTAGTATAGTCCCTAGCGGTCCTGCCTACGAGCAGTACTTC; size: NA; D: TRBD2; J: TRBJ2-7; V: TRBV19
CDR3: CASSFPGRLNYGYTF; DNA: TGTGCCAGCAGCTTCCCGGGCAGGCTTAACTATGGCTACACCTTC; size: many; D: NA; J: TRBJ1-2; V: TRBV7-9
CDR3: CASTSGRRRSYNEQFF; DNA: TGTGCCAGCACTAGCGGGAGACGTAGGTCCTACAATGAGCAGTTCTTC; size: NA; D: TRBD2; J: TRBJ2-1; V: TRBV28
CDR3: CASSVGETSGSHEQYF; DNA: TGTGCCAGCAGCGTAGGGGAGACTAGCGGGAGCCACGAGCAGTACTTC; size: many; D: TRBD2; J: TRBJ2-7; V: TRBV9
CDR3: CSARVGLTSGYEQYF; DNA: TGCAGTGCTAGAGTCGGATTGACTAGCGGATACGAGCAGTACTTC; size: few; D: TRBD2; J: TRBJ2-7; V: TRBV20-1
CDR3: CASSWTGSSGNTIYF; DNA: TGTGCCAGCAGCTGGACCGGGAGCTCTGGAAACACCATATATTTT; size: many; D: NA; J: TRBJ1-3; V: TRBV5-5
CDR3: CASSSPWSSGRAYEQYF; DNA: TGTGCCAGCAGTTCCCCCTGGAGTAGCGGGAGGGCCTACGAGCAGTACTTC; size: many; D: TRBD2; J: TRBJ2-7; V: TRBV28
CDR3: CASSEIGQVIQETQYF; DNA: TGTGCCAGCAGTGAAATAGGACAGGTCATCCAGGAGACCCAGTACTTC; size: NA; D: TRBD1; J: TRBJ2-5; V: TRBV25-1
CDR3: CASSLWGGENTEAFF; DNA: TGTGCCAGCAGTTTATGGGGGGGGGAGAACACTGAAGCTTTCTTT; size: many; D: NA; J: TRBJ1-1; V: TRBV12-3/TRBV12-4
CDR3: CASRREGNYGYTF; DNA: TGTGCCAGCAGACGGGAGGGGAACTATGGCTACACCTTC; size: few; D: NA; J: TRBJ1-2; V: TRBV6-2/TRBV6-3
CDR3: CATSDLGRIHSPLHF; DNA: TGTGCCACCAGTGATCTAGGTCGGATTCATTCACCCCTCCACTTT; size: many; D: NA; J: TRBJ1-6; V: TRBV24-1
CDR3: CASSLAGGMNIQYF; DNA: TGTGCCAGCAGTTTAGCGGGAGGGATGAACATTCAGTACTTC; size: NA; D: TRBD2; J: TRBJ2-4; V: TRBV27
CDR3: CASSRWVGNEQFF; DNA: TGTGCCAGCAGCAGGTGGGTTGGGAATGAGCAGTTCTTC; size: many; D: NA; J: TRBJ2-1; V: TRBV28
CDR3: CASREQGSHNSPLHF; DNA: TGTGCCAGCAGGGAACAGGGGTCCCATAATTCACCCCTCCACTTT; size: few; D: TRBD1; J: TRBJ1-6; V: TRBV2
CDR3: CASSAEHRGLGADTQYF; DNA: TGTGCCAGCAGCGCAGAACACAGGGGGCTAGGGGCAGATACGCAGTATTTT; size: NA; D: TRBD1; J: TRBJ2-3; V: TRBV9
CDR3: CASSLGVALYSYEQYF; DNA: TGTGCCAGCAGCTTAGGAGTGGCACTCTACTCCTACGAGCAGTACTTC; size: many; D: NA; J: TRBJ2-7; V: TRBV11-2
CDR3: CASSRDTFGTGVYNEQFF; DNA: TGTGCCAGCAGTCGAGACACCTTCGGGACAGGGGTCTACAATGAGCAGTTCTTC; size: many; D: TRBD1; J: TRBJ2-1; V: TRBV28
CDR3: CASSLRGQNFANSGELFF; DNA: TGTGCCAGCAGCTTACGGGGACAGAACTTCGCGAACTCCGGGGAGCTGTTTTTT; size: few; D: TRBD1; J: TRBJ2-2; V: TRBV7-3
CDR3: CASSHKGGTEAFF; DNA: TGTGCCAGCAGCCACAAAGGGGGAACTGAAGCTTTCTTT; size: many; D: NA; J: TRBJ1-1; V: TRBV7-9
CDR3: CASSWKQGLNTEAFF; DNA: TGTGCCAGCAGCTGGAAACAGGGTTTGAACACTGAAGCTTTCTTT; size: few; D: NA; J: TRBJ1-1; V: TRBV7-8
CDR3: CASSKDSTYEQYF; DNA: TGTGCCAGCAGTAAAGACTCCACCTACGAGCAGTACTTC; size: many; D: NA; J: TRBJ2-7; V: TRBV7-3
CDR3: CASSVGQALTGELFF; DNA: TGTGCCAGCAGCGTTGGACAGGCCCTCACGGGGGAGCTGTTTTTT; size: NA; D: TRBD1; J: TRBJ2-2; V: TRBV9
CDR3: CASSFGGQMEAFF; DNA: TGTGCCAGCTCTTTTGGGGGACAAATGGAAGCTTTCTTT; size: NA; D: NA; J: TRBJ1-1; V: TRBV7-2
CDR3: CASSIGMRGYEQYF; DNA: TGTGCCAGTAGTATAGGGATGAGGGGCTACGAGCAGTACTTC; size: NA; D: NA; J: TRBJ2-7; V: TRBV19
CDR3: CASSPKRGSNTGELFF; DNA: TGTGCCAGCAGTCCCAAGAGGGGCTCTAACACCGGGGAGCTGTTTTTT; size: few; D: NA; J: TRBJ2-2; V: TRBV27